This TCR beta chain is drawn from a study of blood T cell repertoires in COVID-19. V gave up 1 base and J gave up 7 bases, with 8 bases separating them. Germline CDR1 SGHAT, CDR2 FQNNGV. This CDR3 contains 12 residues. Some clones are missing from TCRdb's copy, which holds only in-frame ones; the method was immunoSEQ multiplex PCR. In the table there are 95,000 to 110,000 clones, roughly 91% of which are singletons. This TCR came from a human donor in a cohort sampled during active COVID-19. Sequenced input: peripheral blood. The chain is built from TRBV11-2 and TRBJ2-7; no definite D call. The CDR3 DNA reads as TGTGCCAGCAGCTTAGGCCCACGGGAGCAGTACTTC. Encoded protein: CASSLGPREQYF. Complete variable domain (other parts from reference TRBV11-2 and TRBJ2-7): EAGVAQSPRYKIIEKRQSVAFWCNPISGHATLYWYQQILGQGPKLLIQFQNNGVVDDSQLPKDRFSAERLKGVDSTLKIQPAKLEDSAVYLCASSLGPREQYFGPGTRLTVT.